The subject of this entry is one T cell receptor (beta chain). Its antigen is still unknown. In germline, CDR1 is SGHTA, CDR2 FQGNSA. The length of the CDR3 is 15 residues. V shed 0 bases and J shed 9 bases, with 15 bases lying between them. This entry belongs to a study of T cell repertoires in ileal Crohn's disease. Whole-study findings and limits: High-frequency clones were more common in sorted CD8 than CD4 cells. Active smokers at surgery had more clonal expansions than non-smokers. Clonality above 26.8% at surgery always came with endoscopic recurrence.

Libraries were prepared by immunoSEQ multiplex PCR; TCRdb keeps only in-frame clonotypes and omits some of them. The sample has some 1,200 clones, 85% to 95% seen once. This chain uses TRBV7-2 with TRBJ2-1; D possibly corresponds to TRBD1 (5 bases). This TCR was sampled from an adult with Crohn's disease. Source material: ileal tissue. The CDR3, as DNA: TGTGCCAGCAGCTTAGCGCGAGGCAGGGTCGGTGAGCAGTTCTTC. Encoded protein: CASSLARGRVGEQFF.